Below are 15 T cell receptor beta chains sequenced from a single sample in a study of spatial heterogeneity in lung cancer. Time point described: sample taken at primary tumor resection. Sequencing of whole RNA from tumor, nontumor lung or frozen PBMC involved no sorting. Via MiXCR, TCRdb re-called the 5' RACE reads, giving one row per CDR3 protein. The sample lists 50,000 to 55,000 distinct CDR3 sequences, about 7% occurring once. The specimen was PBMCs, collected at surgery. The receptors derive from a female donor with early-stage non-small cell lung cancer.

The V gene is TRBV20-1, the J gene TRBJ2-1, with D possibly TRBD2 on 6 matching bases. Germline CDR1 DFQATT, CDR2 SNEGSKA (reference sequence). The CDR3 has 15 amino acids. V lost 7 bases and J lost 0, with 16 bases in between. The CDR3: CSGTGGTASYNEQFF. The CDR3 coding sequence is TGCAGTGGTACAGGCGGGACTGCCTCCTACAATGAGCAGTTCTTC.

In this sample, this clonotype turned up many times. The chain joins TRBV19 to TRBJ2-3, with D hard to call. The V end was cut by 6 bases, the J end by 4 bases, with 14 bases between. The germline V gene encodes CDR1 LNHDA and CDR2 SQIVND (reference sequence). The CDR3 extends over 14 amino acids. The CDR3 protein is CASSYVPDSDTQYF. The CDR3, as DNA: TGTGCCAGTAGCTACGTTCCGGATTCAGATACGCAGTATTTT.

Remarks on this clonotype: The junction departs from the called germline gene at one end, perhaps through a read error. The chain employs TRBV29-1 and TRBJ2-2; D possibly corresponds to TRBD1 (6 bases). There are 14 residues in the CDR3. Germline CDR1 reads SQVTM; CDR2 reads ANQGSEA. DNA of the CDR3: TGCAGCGTTCAAGACAGGTTCATCACCGGGGAGCTGTTTTTT. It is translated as CSVQDRFITGELFF.

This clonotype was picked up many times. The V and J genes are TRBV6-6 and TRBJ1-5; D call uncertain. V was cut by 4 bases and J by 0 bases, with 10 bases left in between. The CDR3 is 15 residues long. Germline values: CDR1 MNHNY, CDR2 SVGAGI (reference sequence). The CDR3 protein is CASSFLDGSNQPQHF. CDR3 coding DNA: TGTGCCAGCAGTTTCCTGGACGGTAGCAATCAGCCCCAGCATTTT.

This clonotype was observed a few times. CDR3 residues: CAIRDRSESNQPQHF. The CDR3, as DNA: TGTGCCATCAGAGACAGGTCCGAATCCAATCAGCCCCAGCATTTT. The rearrangement uses TRBV6-2 or TRBV6-3 and TRBJ1-5; a weak D match, TRBD1 (6 bases). The CDR3 spans 15 residues. CDR1 and CDR2 from the germline V gene are MNHEY and SVGEGT. V was clipped by 10 bases and J by 3 bases, with 19 bases between them.

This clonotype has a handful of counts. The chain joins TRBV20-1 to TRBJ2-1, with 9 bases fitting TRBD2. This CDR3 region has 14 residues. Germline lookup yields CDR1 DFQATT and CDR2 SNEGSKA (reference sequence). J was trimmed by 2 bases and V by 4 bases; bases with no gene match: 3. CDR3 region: CSATQRGAYNEQFF. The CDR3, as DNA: TGCAGTGCTACACAGCGGGGGGCCTACAATGAGCAGTTCTTC.

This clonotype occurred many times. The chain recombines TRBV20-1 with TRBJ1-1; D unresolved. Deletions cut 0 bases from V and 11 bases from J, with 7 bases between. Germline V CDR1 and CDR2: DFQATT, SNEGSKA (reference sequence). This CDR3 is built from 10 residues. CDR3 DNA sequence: TGCAGTGCTAGAGAGTACGGGGCTTTCTTT. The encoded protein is CSAREYGAFF.

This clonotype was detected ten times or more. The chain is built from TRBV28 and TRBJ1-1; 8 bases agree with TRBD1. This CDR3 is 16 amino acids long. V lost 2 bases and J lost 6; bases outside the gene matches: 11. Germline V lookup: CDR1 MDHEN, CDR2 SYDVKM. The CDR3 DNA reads TGTGCCAGCAGTTTACCCCCGGACAGGGCGCGTCCTGAAGCTTTCTTT. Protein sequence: CASSLPPDRARPEAFF. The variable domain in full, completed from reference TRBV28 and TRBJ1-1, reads DVKVTQSSRYLVKRTGEKVFLECVQDMDHENMFWYRQDPGLGLRLIYFSYDVKMKEKGDIPEGYSVSREKKERFSLILESASTNQTSMYLCASSLPPDRARPEAFFGQGTRLTVV.

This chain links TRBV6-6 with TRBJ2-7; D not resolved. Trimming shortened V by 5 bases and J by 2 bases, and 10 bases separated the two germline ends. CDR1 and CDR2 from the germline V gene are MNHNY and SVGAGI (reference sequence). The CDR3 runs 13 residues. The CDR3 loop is CASSLRHPYEQYF. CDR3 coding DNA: TGTGCCAGCAGTCTCCGACACCCCTACGAGCAGTACTTC.

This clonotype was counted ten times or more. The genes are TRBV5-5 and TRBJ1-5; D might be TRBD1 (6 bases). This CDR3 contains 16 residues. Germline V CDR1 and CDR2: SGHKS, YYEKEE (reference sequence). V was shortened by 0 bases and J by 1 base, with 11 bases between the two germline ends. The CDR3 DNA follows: TGTGCCAGCAGCTTGGGTGGGGGCCGAAGCAATCAGCCCCAGCATTTT. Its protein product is CASSLGGGRSNQPQHF. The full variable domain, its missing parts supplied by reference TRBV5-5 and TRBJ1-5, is DAGVTQSPTHLIKTRGQQVTLRCSPISGHKSVSWYQQVLGQGPQFIFQYYEKEERGRGNFPDRFSARQFPNYSSELNVNALLLGDSALYLCASSLGGGRSNQPQHFGDGTRLSIL.

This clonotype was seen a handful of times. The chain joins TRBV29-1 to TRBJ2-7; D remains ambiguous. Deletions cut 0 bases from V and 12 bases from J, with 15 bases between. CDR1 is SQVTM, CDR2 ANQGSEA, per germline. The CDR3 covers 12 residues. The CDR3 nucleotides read TGCAGCGTTGAAGACCCGAACAGTGGATTGTACTTC. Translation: CSVEDPNSGLYF.

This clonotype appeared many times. The CDR3 region has the DNA TGTGCCAGCAGCCAAGTTGCTAGCGGGGGGATTGGGCAGTTCTTC. Translating gives CASSQVASGGIGQFF. The chain has TRBV3-1 and TRBJ2-1, with 11 bases lining up with TRBD2. V shed 1 base and J 12 bases; nucleotides not matched to a gene: 8. Per the germline V gene, CDR1 is LGHDT and CDR2 is YNNKEL (reference sequence). This CDR3 has 15 residues.

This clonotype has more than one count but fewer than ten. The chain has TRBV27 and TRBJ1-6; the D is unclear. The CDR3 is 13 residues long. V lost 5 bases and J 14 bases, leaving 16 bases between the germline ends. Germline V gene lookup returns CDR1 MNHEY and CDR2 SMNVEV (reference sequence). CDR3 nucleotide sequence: TGTGCCAGCAGTCCCCGTTTAGGATTCGCCCTCCACTTT. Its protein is CASSPRLGFALHF.

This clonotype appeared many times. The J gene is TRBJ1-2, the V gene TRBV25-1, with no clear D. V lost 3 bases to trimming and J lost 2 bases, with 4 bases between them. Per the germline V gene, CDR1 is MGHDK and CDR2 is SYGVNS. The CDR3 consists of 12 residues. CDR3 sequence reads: CASSDRNYGYTF. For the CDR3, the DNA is TGTGCCAGCAGTGACAGGAACTATGGCTACACCTTC.

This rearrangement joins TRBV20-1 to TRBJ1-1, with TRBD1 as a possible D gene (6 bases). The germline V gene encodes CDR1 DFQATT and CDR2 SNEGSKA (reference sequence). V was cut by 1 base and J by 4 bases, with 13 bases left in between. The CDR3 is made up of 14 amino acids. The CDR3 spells CSARALGASTEAFF. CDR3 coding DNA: TGCAGTGCTAGAGCTTTGGGGGCTTCCACTGAAGCTTTCTTT.